The present TCR beta chain was sequenced within a study of blood T cell repertoires in COVID-19. Study summary: Researchers got acute and convalescent COVID-19 samples from the United States, Italy and Spain. T cells, B-cell-depleted T cells, or PBMCs supplied cDNA or gDNA.

As originally analysed: Counts of nucleated cells, estimated from reference gene primer amplification, were obtained. Libraries were prepared by immunoSEQ multiplex PCR; TCRdb keeps only in-frame clonotypes and omits some of them. For V, J and clone size, that table is used; D and trimming come from the DNA. The data contain tens of thousands of clones, approximately 90% of them singletons. In this sample, this clone turned up once. The CDR3 is made up of 13 amino acids. Trimming cost V 3 bases and J 3 bases, with 8 bases left between them. The germline CDR1 and CDR2 sequences are SEHNR and FQNEAQ (reference sequence).

The V and J genes are TRBV7-9 and TRBJ1-1; tentative D call: TRBD1 (5 bases). The sequenced material came from peripheral blood. This sequence originates from a woman of 80 years or more with active or convalescent COVID-19. The CDR3 coding sequence is TGTGCCAGCAGCTTTACAGGATACACTGAAGCTTTCTTT. It codes for CASSFTGYTEAFF.